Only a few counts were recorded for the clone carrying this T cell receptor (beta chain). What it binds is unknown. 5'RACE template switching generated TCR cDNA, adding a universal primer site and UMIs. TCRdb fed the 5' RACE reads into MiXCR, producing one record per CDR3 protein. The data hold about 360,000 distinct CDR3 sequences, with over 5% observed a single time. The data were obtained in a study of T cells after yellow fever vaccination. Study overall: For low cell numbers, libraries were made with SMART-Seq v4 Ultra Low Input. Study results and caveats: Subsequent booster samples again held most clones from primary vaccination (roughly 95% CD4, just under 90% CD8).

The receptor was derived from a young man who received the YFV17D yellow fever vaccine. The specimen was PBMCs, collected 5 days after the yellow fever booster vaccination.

This chain's CDR3 is CASRPNSGQGAKQPQHF. The CDR3 bases are TGTGCCAGTAGGCCAAACTCGGGACAGGGGGCGAAGCAGCCCCAGCATTTT. The chain uses TRBV19 and TRBJ1-5; TRBD1 matches at 12 bases. Germline-derived CDR1 and CDR2 are LNHDA and SQIVND (reference sequence). This CDR3 comprises 17 residues. The junction had 13 bases not matched to a gene; V was cut back by 6 bases and J by 7 bases.